Sequencing of this TCR beta chain was carried out in a study of human T cells and chemical hapten exposure (dated by TCRdb to the early 2020s). General notes on the study: For sensitization, 2% DPC in acetone was applied to a roughly 2 cm by roughly 2 cm area of upper inner arm skin. The mostly female patient cohort included alopecia areata with under or over 50% scalp involvement, alopecia totalis and alopecia universalis. Throughout the approximately 22-week study period, patients were also given weekly therapeutic DPC doses on the scalp. Patch tests used Finn chambers with 0.01% DPC on the upper back, scored after 6 days by International Contact Dermatitis Research Group standards. Peripheral blood TCR repertoire changes were tracked in vivo in alopecia patients during primary and secondary sensitization to the hapten diphenylcyclopropenone (DPC). Blood samples were taken from patients before sensitization (week 0) and at 2, 6 and about 24 weeks after DPC sensitization. Libraries were pooled for sequencing, and variation in per-sample TCR yields was attributed mainly to small differences in library volumes within the pool. Blood for TCR sequencing was provided by twenty-nine alopecia patients at one to four time points (pre-sensitization, 2, 6 and 24 weeks).

This clonotype was detected ten times or more. Its specific antigen is unknown. No base quality information exists; no much larger clone differs at one position. Broad study findings and their caveats: Alopecia, a presumed autoimmune disease, was present in all patients, so the immune response of the patients might differ from that of healthy individuals. Significantly more large CDR3 similarity clusters were formed by expanded TCRs than by pre-sensitization or healthy control sets, consistent with antigen-driven responses. After repeated subsampling, changes were observed in the strength of the expansion versus patch-test correlation and in the threshold at which the correlation became significant. No change with DPC sensitization was found in the number of TCRs above 1 in 1000 frequency, and no evidence of global repertoire structure alterations was found. The number of PT1 expanded TCRs positively correlated with patch test score, significant at thresholds 8, 16 and 32 but not 4.

Taken with the paper, the label for time point translates to: pre-sensitization, week 0. The label giving this sample's treatment or condition can be read as: therapeutic diphenylcyclopropenone sensitization with weekly scalp DPC. At every patch-test visit, the blood draw took place before the patch test was put on. Patients were considered eligible if aged 18 to 70, diagnosed with alopecia and deemed suitable for DPC therapy, and patients were excluded if pregnant. Total RNA was isolated from unfractionated whole blood collected in Tempus Blood RNA tubes. Inclusive of the bounding cysteine and phenylalanine, the CDR3 is 12 residues long. Only the CDR3 portion is preserved as DNA: 36 bases, with reading frame beginning at the first base. Trimming removed 3 bases from V and 7 bases from J, leaving 13 bases between the germline ends. As encoded in the germline V gene, CDR1 is SQVTM while CDR2 is ANQGSEA.

Library preparation used RACE. Sequencing instrument: NextSeq 500. During library preparation, unique molecular identifiers were attached to individual cDNA molecules so that TCRs could be counted in a quantitative, reproducible way. Each blood RNA sample was used to sequence both TCR alpha and TCR beta chains. Concerning the study's data processing: The median number of TCRs per sample was over 85,000, ranging from 23,224 to 690,600. The Decombinator software suite was used to annotate V, J and CDR3 in the TCR reads. To make PS versus PT1 abundance plots, every sample was subsampled to the same number of TCRs (28,000). Expanded TCRs were defined as absent before sensitization and observed at least eight times at the 2-week time point. TCRdb took the public reads, trimmed them with fastp at Q25, ran MiXCR for clone calling and kept in-frame beta chains. Each entry is one CDR3 protein sequence, shown with its most common DNA and genes. The V and J calls and clone size are TCRdb's, not the authors'. The sample contains 300,000 to 450,000 distinct CDR3 sequences, 5.1% of them found a single time. The ten largest clones take up just over 2.5% of the sample.

The rearrangement combines TRBV29-1 with TRBJ2-7; TRBD2 is a possible D gene, resting on 6 matching bases. This clonotype was sampled from a woman in her forties or fifties with alopecia areata. Some clones in this sample may be carry-over from other donors' samples. The starting material was whole blood, obtained in connection with sensitization to the hapten diphenylcyclopropenone (DPC). The nucleotides read TGCAGCGTTGACGCGGGGACGCGGGAGCAGTACTTC. Its product reads: CSVDAGTREQYF.